Given below is one T cell receptor (beta chain) in context. Its antigen is still unknown. It has no much larger one-base neighbor in the sample; base qualities were not kept. The data originate from a study of blood T cell repertoires in COVID-19 (dated by TCRdb to 2019 to 2021). In terms of the full investigation: Samples from collaborators originated in the United States, Italy and Spain and spanned both the acute and convalescent phases of COVID-19. The prospective study material was composed of cDNA or gDNA derived from T cells, B-cell-depleted T cells, or PBMCs. Samples came from the ongoing ImmuneRACE study (first 160 participants) plus 1,254 subjects from 6 global collaborators. The repertoires were released in a freely available public database intended as a resource for research on the immune response to SARS-CoV-2. Subjects who had been exposed to COVID-19, were actively infected with it, or had recovered from it provided the deeply sampled blood TCRbeta repertoires that made up the dataset. The sample metadata nearly always contained a de-identified subject ID, COVID-19 status, age in years and sex. Where available, HLA class I and class II types were obtained from metadata supplied by the sample provider rather than from assay-based typing. Findings and caveats that apply to the study as a whole: Clinical and demographic metadata were provided uncurated, with the amount varying by source and participant.

V and J are trimmed by 4 bases and 5 bases, and the gene matches miss 8 bases of the junction. Based on the germline V gene, the CDR1 and CDR2 sequences are SGHRS and YFSETQ. The CDR3 sequence holds 15 residues, the cysteine and phenylalanine included. CDR3 DNA is the only sequence kept; it has 45 bases, read in frame from the first base. Collaborating institutions collected whole blood in K2EDTA tubes following their own protocols. For TCRbeta analysis, collaborators shipped samples in one of three forms: frozen whole blood, isolated PBMCs, or DNA extracted from either of those sample types. The immunoSEQ Assay, a bias-controlled multiplex PCR, was used to amplify TCRbeta CDR3 regions from genomic DNA. As for the authors' bioinformatics: The number of nucleated cells in each sample was estimated by amplification of reference gene primers within the assay. Sequence reads were collapsed and filtered to measure the absolute abundance of every unique TCRbeta CDR3 rearrangement. For each sample, productive Simpson clonality was calculated by taking the square root of Simpson's diversity index across productive rearrangements. TCRdb's version of the immuneACCESS table is confined to in-frame rearrangements and falls short of the full clone set. An unresolved V gene accounts for under half of the shortfall where checked; the remainder is of unknown origin. The V and J calls and the clone size are those of that table, but D and trimming were determined from the DNA. In all, the sample holds about half a million clones, and 80% to 90% of those were seen once. The ten top clones hold approximately 3% of the sample.

The chain is made from TRBV5-1 and TRBJ2-5, with 10 junctional bases fitting TRBD2. The sequencing input was peripheral blood. The TCR comes from a human donor in a cohort sampled during active COVID-19. The CDR3 reads as follows: CASSESSGRAETQYF. The sequenced DNA is TGCGCCAGCAGCGAATCTAGCGGGAGAGCGGAGACCCAGTACTTC.